This T cell receptor beta chain was observed in a study of T cell changes during pregnancy in multiple sclerosis (dated by TCRdb to about 2019). Concerning the study at large: The study looked at changes in the T cell repertoire across pregnancy in women with multiple sclerosis.

The germline V gene encodes CDR1 SNHLY and CDR2 FYNNEI. Inclusive of the bounding cysteine and phenylalanine, the CDR3 is 16 residues long. Only the CDR3 part of the read is kept: 48 bases, read in frame from the first base. The germline V end is reduced by 6 bases and the J end by 0 bases; junction bases left unmatched: 5. Libraries came from the immunoSEQ multiplex PCR assay. Entries here come from immuneACCESS through TCRdb and include only in-frame sequences with V and J called. Some clones fail to appear in such tables; in the studies checked, an unresolved V gene covers under half of the shortfall, and the cause of the remainder is unknown. The sample table lists around 80,000 clones, around 90% of them with a count of one. The ten largest clones take up 2.6% of the sample. Concerning this clone: This clone's antigen is unknown. No base quality information exists; no much larger clone differs at one position. The sample contains more than one DNA sequence encoding this CDR3.

This TCR was sampled from a female donor with multiple sclerosis, enrolled in a pregnancy study. The sequencing used peripheral blood, collected before pregnancy. The rearrangement joined TRBV2 to TRBJ2-3, with 11 junctional bases fitting TRBD2. The nucleotide sequence is TGTGCCAGCAGACGTCTAGCGGGAGGTAGCACAGATACGCAGTATTTT. Translated, this gives CASRRLAGGSTDTQYF.